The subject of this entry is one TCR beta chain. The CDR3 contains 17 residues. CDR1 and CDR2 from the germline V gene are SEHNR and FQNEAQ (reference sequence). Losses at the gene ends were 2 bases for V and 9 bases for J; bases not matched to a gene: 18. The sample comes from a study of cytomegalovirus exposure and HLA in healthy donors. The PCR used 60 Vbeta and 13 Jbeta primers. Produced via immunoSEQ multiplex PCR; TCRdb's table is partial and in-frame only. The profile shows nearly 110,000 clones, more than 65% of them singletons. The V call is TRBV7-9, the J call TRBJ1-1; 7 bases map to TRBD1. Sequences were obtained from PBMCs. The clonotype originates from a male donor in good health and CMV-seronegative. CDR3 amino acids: CASSLPQTGTPSQKAFF. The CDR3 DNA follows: TGTGCCAGCAGCTTACCCCAGACAGGGACACCCTCGCAGAAAGCTTTCTTT. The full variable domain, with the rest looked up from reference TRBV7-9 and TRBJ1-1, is DTGVSQNPRHKITKRGQNVTFRCDPISEHNRLYWYRQTLGQGPEFLTYFQNEAQLEKSRLLSDRFSAERPKGSFSTLEIQRTEQGDSAMYLCASSLPQTGTPSQKAFFGQGTRLTVV.